A single sample is the source of the 16 T cell receptor gamma chains below, sequenced in a study of Vδ1+ human thymocytes (dated by TCRdb to 2017 to 2018). Broad study findings and their caveats: Thymic TRG and TRD repertoires appeared highly polyclonal with Gaussian CDR3 length distributions, unlike oligoclonal peripheral blood repertoires.

The reads were generated on an Illumina MiSeq. RNA extraction was carried out with the RNeasy mini kit, and reverse transcription was then done using Superscript III. To generate the CDR3 amplicons, a multiplex PCR was run using pooled V-gene forward primers together with a constant-region reverse primer that carried Illumina adaptor overhangs. TCRdb called clones anew from the public reads via CATT; matching DNA rows were later pooled. Here the sample has more than 25,000 gamma-chain clones; over 15% occur a single time. The ten largest clones capture approximately 1.9% of the sample. These receptors are not linked to any known antigen. Sequenced: Vdelta1+ gamma-delta thymocytes from the thymus. This specimen's cell subset or site label, interpreted: FACS-sorted CD3+ TCRalphabeta- TCRVdelta1+ TCRVdelta2- thymocytes. All receptors come from a boy younger than two who had congenital heart surgery.

This clone was recorded a few times. Other DNA sequences in the same sample also yield this CDR3. The genes are TRGV9 and TRGJ1 or TRGJ2. Germline V gives CDR1 GITISATS, CDR2 ISYDGTV (reference sequence). This CDR3 is 10 amino acids long. After removal of 8 bases from V and 9 bases from J, the junction contained 7 bases not matched to a gene. CDR3 nucleotide sequence: TGTGCCTTGTTCCGCGGTAAGAAACTCTTT. The encoded protein is CALFRGKKLF.

As concerns this clone: Other nucleotide sequences in the sample specify the same CDR3. The rearrangement uses TRGV9 and TRGJ1 or TRGJ2. From germline, CDR1 is GITISATS and CDR2 ISYDGTV (reference sequence). The CDR3 is 13 amino acids. V shed 3 bases, J shed 3 bases, and the junction held 5 bases outside the gene matches. CDR3 amino acids: CALWEPLYYKKLF. CDR3 bases: TGTGCCTTGTGGGAGCCACTTTATTATAAGAAACTCTTT.

This clone has just a few counts. Additional DNA sequences in this sample encode the identical CDR3. The chain couples TRGV2 to TRGJP2. V gave up 4 bases and J gave up 3 bases; unmatched junction bases: 8. The CDR3 is made up of 15 amino acids. Germline values: CDR1 EGSNGY, CDR2 YDSYNSKV. The CDR3 loop reads CATWDGLGSDWIKTF. CDR3 nucleotide sequence: TGTGCCACCTGGGATGGGCTGGGTAGTGATTGGATCAAGACGTTT.

This clone was counted between two and nine times. The sample carries other DNA sequences with the same CDR3. The chain has TRGV5 and TRGJ1 or TRGJ2. The V gene end was trimmed by 0 bases and the J gene end by 12 bases; junction bases not matched to a gene: 8. The germline V gene encodes CDR1 VINAFY and CDR2 YDVSNSKD. CDR3 size: 12 residues. This chain's CDR3 is CATWDRPRGKLF. CDR3 DNA sequence: TGTGCCACCTGGGACAGGCCGCGGGGGAAACTCTTT.

This chain uses TRGV4 with TRGJ1 or TRGJ2. The CDR3 sequence is 15 residues long. The V gene end was trimmed by 4 bases and the J gene end by 4 bases; junction bases not matched to a gene: 13. Germline V CDR1 and CDR2: EGSTGY, YDSYTSSV. The CDR3 protein is CATWDGRHGYYKKLF. The CDR3 region has the DNA TGTGCCACCTGGGACGGGCGGCACGGATATTATAAGAAACTCTTT.

This clone came up a few times. The genes are TRGV9 and TRGJ1 or TRGJ2. The germline V gene encodes CDR1 GITISATS and CDR2 ISYDGTV (reference sequence). The CDR3 sequence is 13 residues long. The junction had 7 bases not matched to a gene; V was cut back by 0 bases and J by 8 bases. The CDR3 is CALWEVHEDKKLF. DNA of the CDR3: TGTGCCTTGTGGGAGGTGCACGAGGATAAGAAACTCTTT.

This sequence joins TRGV4 and TRGJ1 or TRGJ2. V gave up 0 bases and J gave up 10 bases; unmatched junction bases: 3. The CDR3 is made up of 11 amino acids. Looked up from germline, CDR1 is EGSTGY and CDR2 is YDSYTSSV. The CDR3 sequence: CATWDGRKKLF. The CDR3 DNA is TGTGCCACCTGGGATGGGCGGAAGAAACTCTTT.

This clone was counted between two and nine times. The V call is TRGV4, the J call TRGJ1 or TRGJ2. V trimming: 0 bases; J trimming: 5 bases; junction bases outside the gene matches: 7. The CDR3 consists of 14 residues. Looked up from germline, CDR1 is EGSTGY and CDR2 is YDSYTSSV. Written as DNA, the CDR3 is TGTGCCACCTGGGATGGGCGGGCCGATTATAAGAAACTCTTT. Protein product: CATWDGRADYKKLF.

This sequence joins TRGV8 and TRGJ1 or TRGJ2. There are 16 residues in the CDR3. The trim removed 4 bases at V and 1 base at J, leaving 13 bases unmatched. Looked up from germline, CDR1 is VENAVY and CDR2 is YDSYNSRV. This CDR3 reads CATWDGSAGNYYKKLF. The CDR3 DNA reads TGTGCCACCTGGGACGGGTCTGCAGGCAATTATTATAAGAAACTCTTT.

Remarks on this clone: Just one base apart from a much larger clone, this may be a read error. At the DNA level, this CDR3 is encoded by other sequences in the same sample as well. The rearrangement uses TRGV9 and TRGJ1 or TRGJ2. This CDR3 has 12 residues. Germline CDR1 reads GITISATS; CDR2 reads ISYDGTV (reference sequence). With V trimmed by 1 base and J by 7 bases, 4 bases remained unmatched. The CDR3 region is CALWEVGYKKLF. The CDR3 nucleotides read TGTGCCTTGTGGGAGGTCGGGTATAAGAAACTCTTT.

The chain recombines TRGV8 with TRGJ1 or TRGJ2. V lost 1 base to trimming and J lost 1 base; unmatched junction nucleotides: 7. CDR3 length equals 15 residues. Germline lookup yields CDR1 VENAVY and CDR2 YDSYNSRV. The CDR3 protein is CATWDRPHNYYKKLF. The CDR3 DNA reads as TGTGCCACCTGGGATAGACCCCACAATTATTATAAGAAACTCTTT.

The genes are TRGV4 and TRGJ1 or TRGJ2. The CDR3 runs to 12 residues. Germline V gives CDR1 EGSTGY, CDR2 YDSYTSSV. The V and J ends lost 3 bases and 4 bases, in that order; junction bases with no gene match: 3. CDR3 coding DNA: TGTGCCACCTGGGATAAATATTATAAGAAACTCTTT. This codes for CATWDKYYKKLF.

V and J are TRGV8 and TRGJ1 or TRGJ2. V lost 0 bases to trimming and J lost 4 bases; unmatched junction nucleotides: 3. CDR3 size: 13 residues. Germline values: CDR1 VENAVY, CDR2 YDSYNSRV. The CDR3 loop reads CATWDRDYYKKLF. The CDR3 nucleotides are TGTGCCACCTGGGATAGGGACTATTATAAGAAACTCTTT.

In its sample, this clone was seen a few times. The same CDR3 arises from other DNA sequences in this sample as well. The rearrangement joins TRGV4 to TRGJ1 or TRGJ2. Trimming cost V 0 bases and J 9 bases; bases outside gene matches: 2. The CDR3 length is 11 residues. Germline V gives CDR1 EGSTGY, CDR2 YDSYTSSV. CDR3 in DNA: TGTGCCACCTGGGATGGGATTAAGAAACTCTTT. This translates into CATWDGIKKLF.

About this clone itself: Other DNA sequences in the same sample also yield this CDR3. The V gene is TRGV9, the J gene TRGJ1 or TRGJ2. This CDR3 comprises 13 residues. Unmatched junction bases numbered 4, after V lost 2 bases and J lost 3 bases. The germline gives CDR1 GITISATS, CDR2 ISYDGTV (reference sequence). The CDR3 DNA reads as TGTGCCTTGTGGGAGGGCCCTTATTATAAGAAACTCTTT. Protein: CALWEGPYYKKLF.

This clone was seen a few times. The chain recombines TRGV9 with TRGJ1 or TRGJ2. The CDR3 covers 11 residues. With V trimmed by 4 bases and J by 8 bases, 5 bases remained unmatched. The germline V gene has CDR1 GITISATS and CDR2 ISYDGTV (reference sequence). CDR3 nucleotide sequence: TGTGCCTTGTGGGAAGATGATAAGAAACTCTTT. The encoded protein is CALWEDDKKLF.